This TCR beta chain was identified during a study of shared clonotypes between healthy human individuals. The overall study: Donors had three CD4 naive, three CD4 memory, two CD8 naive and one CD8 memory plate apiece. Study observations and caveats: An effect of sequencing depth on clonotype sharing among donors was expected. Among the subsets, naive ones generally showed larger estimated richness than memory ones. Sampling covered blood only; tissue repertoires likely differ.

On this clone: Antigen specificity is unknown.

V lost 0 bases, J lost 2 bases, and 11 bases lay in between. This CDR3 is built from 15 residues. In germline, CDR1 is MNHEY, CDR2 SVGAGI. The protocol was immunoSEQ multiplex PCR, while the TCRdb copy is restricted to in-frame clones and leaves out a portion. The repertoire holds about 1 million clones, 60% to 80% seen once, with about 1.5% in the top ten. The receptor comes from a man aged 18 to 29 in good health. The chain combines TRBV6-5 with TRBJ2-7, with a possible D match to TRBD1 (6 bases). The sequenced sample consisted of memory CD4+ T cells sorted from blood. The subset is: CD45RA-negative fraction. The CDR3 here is CASSYSIGGTYEQYF. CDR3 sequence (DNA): TGTGCCAGCAGTTACTCTATAGGGGGAACCTACGAGCAGTACTTC.